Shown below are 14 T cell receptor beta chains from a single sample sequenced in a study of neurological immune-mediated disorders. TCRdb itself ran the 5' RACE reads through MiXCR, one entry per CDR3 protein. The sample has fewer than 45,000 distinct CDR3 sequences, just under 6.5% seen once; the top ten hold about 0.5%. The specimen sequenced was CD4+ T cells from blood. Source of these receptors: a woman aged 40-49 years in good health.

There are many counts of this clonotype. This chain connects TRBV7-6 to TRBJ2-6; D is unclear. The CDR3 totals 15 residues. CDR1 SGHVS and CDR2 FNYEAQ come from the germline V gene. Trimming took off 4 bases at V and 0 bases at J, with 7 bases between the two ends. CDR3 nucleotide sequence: TGTGCCAGCAGCTCCCTGTACTCTGGGGCCAACGTCCTGACTTTC. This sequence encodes CASSSLYSGANVLTF.

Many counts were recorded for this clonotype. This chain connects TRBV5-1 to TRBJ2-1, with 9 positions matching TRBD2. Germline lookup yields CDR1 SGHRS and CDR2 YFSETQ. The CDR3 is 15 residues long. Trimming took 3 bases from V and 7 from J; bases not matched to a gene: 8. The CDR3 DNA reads TGCGCCAGCAGCTACCCCGGGACTAGCATAAATGAGCAGTTCTTC. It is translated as CASSYPGTSINEQFF.

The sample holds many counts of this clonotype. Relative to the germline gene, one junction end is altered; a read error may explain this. The CDR3 loop is CVTGAGTDYGYTF. The CDR3 bases are TGTGTCACCGGCGCCGGGACTGACTATGGCTACACCTTC. V and J are TRBV24-1 and TRBJ1-2; TRBD1 might be the D (5 bases). CDR3 length: 13 amino acids. Germline-derived CDR1 and CDR2 are KGHDR and SFDVKD.

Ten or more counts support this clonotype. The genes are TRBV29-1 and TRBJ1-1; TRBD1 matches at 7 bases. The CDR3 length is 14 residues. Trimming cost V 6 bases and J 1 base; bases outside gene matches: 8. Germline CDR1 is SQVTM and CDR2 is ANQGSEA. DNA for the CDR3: TGCAGCGTGATGATCCGGGACAGGAACACTGAAGCTTTCTTT. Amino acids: CSVMIRDRNTEAFF.

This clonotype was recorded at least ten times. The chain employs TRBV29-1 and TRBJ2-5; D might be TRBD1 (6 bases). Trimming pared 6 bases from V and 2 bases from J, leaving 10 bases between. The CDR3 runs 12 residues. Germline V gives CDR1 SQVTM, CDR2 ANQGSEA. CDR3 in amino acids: CSVPRGQETQYF. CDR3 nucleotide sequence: TGCAGCGTCCCCAGGGGACAAGAGACCCAGTACTTC.

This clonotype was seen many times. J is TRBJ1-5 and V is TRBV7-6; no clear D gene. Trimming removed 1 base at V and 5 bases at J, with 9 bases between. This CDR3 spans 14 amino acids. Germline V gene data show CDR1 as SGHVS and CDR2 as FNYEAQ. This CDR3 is CASSLVAGDQPQHF. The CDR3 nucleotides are TGTGCCAGCAGCTTAGTGGCAGGAGATCAGCCCCAGCATTTT.

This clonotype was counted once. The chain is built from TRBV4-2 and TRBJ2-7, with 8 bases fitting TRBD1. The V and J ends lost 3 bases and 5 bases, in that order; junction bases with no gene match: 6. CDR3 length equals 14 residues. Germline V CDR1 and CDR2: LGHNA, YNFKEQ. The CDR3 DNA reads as TGTGCCAGCAGCCATCCCAGGGGGCCGGACGAGCAGTACTTC. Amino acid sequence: CASSHPRGPDEQYF.

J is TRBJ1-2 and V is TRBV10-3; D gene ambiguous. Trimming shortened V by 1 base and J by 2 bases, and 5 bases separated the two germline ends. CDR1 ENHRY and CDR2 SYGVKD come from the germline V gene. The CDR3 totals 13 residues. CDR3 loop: CAISECMNYGYTF. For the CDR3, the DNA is TGTGCCATCAGTGAGTGCATGAACTATGGCTACACCTTC.

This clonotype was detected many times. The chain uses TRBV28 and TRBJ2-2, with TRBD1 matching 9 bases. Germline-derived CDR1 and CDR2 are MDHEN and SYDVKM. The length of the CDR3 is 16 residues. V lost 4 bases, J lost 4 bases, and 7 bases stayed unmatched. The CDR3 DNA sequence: TGTGCCAGCAGTTCTTTAACAGGGGGCGGCACCGGGGAGCTGTTTTTT. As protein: CASSSLTGGGTGELFF.

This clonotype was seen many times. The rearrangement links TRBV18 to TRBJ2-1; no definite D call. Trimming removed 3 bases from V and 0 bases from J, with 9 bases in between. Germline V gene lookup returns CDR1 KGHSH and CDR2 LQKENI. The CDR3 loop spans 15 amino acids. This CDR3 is CASSPDQSSYNEQFF. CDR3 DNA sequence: TGTGCCAGCTCACCCGATCAGAGCTCCTACAATGAGCAGTTCTTC.

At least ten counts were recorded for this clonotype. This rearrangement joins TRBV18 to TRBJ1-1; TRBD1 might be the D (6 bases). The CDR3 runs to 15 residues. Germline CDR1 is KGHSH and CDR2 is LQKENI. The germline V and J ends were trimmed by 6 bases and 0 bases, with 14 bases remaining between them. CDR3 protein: CASSSLDSLNTEAFF. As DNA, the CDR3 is TGTGCCAGCTCCTCCTTGGACAGTCTGAACACTGAAGCTTTCTTT.

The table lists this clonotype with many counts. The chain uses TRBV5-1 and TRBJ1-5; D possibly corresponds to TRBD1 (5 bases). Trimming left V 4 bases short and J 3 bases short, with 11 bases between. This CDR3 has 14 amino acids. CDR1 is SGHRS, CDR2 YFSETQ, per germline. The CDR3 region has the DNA TGCGCCAGCAGCGTCGACAGCCTCAATCAGCCCCAGCATTTT. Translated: CASSVDSLNQPQHF.

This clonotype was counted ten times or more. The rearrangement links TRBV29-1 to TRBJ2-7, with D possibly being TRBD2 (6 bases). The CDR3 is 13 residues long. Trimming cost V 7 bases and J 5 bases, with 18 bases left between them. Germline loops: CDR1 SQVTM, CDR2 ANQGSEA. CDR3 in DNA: TGCAGCGCAGGAGGGCGGAACACCGACGAGCAGTACTTC. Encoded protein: CSAGGRNTDEQYF.

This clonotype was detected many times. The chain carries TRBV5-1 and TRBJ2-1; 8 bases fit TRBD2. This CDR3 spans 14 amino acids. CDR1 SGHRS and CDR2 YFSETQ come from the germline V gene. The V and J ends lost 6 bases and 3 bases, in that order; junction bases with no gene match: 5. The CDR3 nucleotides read TGCGCCAGCAAAGTCAGCGGGAGCTACAATGAGCAGTTCTTC. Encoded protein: CASKVSGSYNEQFF.